The clone carrying this T cell receptor (beta chain) was seen just once. Its matching antigen is unknown. Memory T cells were CD45RO+, naive were CD45RA+, sorted by FACS. The assay was immunoSEQ multiplex PCR, and TCRdb's table has in-frame clones only and misses some. The sample shows roughly 28,000 clones, roughly 80% of them seen only once. The data stem from a study of regulatory dendritic cells for organ transplantation. General study points: The authors noted considerable between-person heterogeneity in alloreactive memory CD8+ cells. Memory CD8+ T cells were the most oligoclonal; naive cells were highly diverse.

The clonotype comes from a human donor in good health. Sequences were obtained from naive CD4+ T cells from blood. Subset: CD45RA+ naive T cells.

This chain's CDR3 is CASRPSGGTGELFF. For the CDR3, the DNA is TGTGCCAGCAGGCCTAGCGGGGGGACCGGGGAGCTGTTTTTT. This chain links TRBV2 with TRBJ2-2, with 11 positions matching TRBD2. CDR1 and CDR2 from the germline V gene are SNHLY and FYNNEI. With 6 bases clipped from V and 5 bases from J, the junction kept 2 bases outside the gene matches. CDR3 length: 14 residues.